This is a list of T cell receptor beta chains from one sample in a study of blood T cell repertoires in COVID-19. This table comes from immunoSEQ multiplex PCR, and its TCRdb copy is limited to in-frame clones, with some not included. The data contain some 700,000 clones, over 80% of them singletons. The sample taken for sequencing was peripheral blood. Receptors originate from a woman between 18 and 30 years old with acute or convalescent COVID-19. The CDR3 runs from the conserved cysteine through the conserved F or W. Fields, in order: clone size, J gene, D gene, V gene, CDR3 DNA, CDR3 protein. A D gene is named only where the DNA matches it firmly. Expanded clones get a size class; other rows say once, few or many, or leave the size out.

>.|TRBJ2-4|.|TRBV6-1
TGTGCCAGCAGTGAAGAGGGGGTTCGGAACATTCAGTACTTC
CASSEEGVRNIQYF
>few|TRBJ1-1|TRBD1|TRBV5-1
TGCGCCAGCAGCCGGCGACAGGGCGAGTGGACTGAAGCTTTCTTT
CASSRRQGEWTEAFF
>.|TRBJ1-2|.|TRBV28
TGTGCCAGCAGTTTATTCCAGATCGGGAGAACAAACCAGAACTATGGCTACACCTTC
CASSLFQIGRTNQNYGYTF
>.|TRBJ2-7|.|TRBV7-9
TGTGCCAGCAGCTTGAAGGAACAGGGTGTAGGCGAGCAGTACTTC
CASSLKEQGVGEQYF
>.|TRBJ1-2|.|TRBV5-1
TGCGCCAGCAGCTTCTTTGGGGGGGCGGTCTATGGCTACACCTTC
CASSFFGGAVYGYTF
>.|TRBJ2-1|.|TRBV28
TGTGCCAGTGGGGGCGGACGGGTTTTCTACAATGAGCAGTTCTTC
CASGGGRVFYNEQFF
>.|TRBJ1-3|.|TRBV21-1
TGTGCCAGCAGCCCGCGCGGACGGAGGATTGGAAACACCATATATTTT
CASSPRGRRIGNTIYF
>.|TRBJ1-1|.|TRBV27
TGTGCCAGCAGTTTAAGGACATGGGGGGAGAACACTGAAGCTTTCTTT
CASSLRTWGENTEAFF
>.|TRBJ1-1|TRBD1|TRBV7-9
TGTGCCAGCAGCGAACCGGGACAGGGCCCGAACACTGAAGCTTTCTTT
CASSEPGQGPNTEAFF
>once|TRBJ1-2|TRBD1|TRBV6-5
TGTGCCAGCAGCCCCGGACAGGGTGGTGGCTACACCTTC
CASSPGQGGGYTF
>once|TRBJ2-5|.|TRBV5-1
TGCGCCAGCAGCCAGAACCTGGAGACCCAGTACTTC
CASSQNLETQYF
>.|TRBJ1-1|.|TRBV3-1/TRBV3-2
TGTGCCAGCAGCCAACGTGCAGCGACTGAAGCTTTCTTT
CASSQRAATEAFF
>.|TRBJ1-2|TRBD1|TRBV3-1/TRBV3-2
TGTGCCAGCAGCTCAGGGGGCGGTCAGGACACCTTC
CASSSGGGQDTF
>once|TRBJ1-2|.|TRBV18
TGTGCCAGCTCCCTGGGGGGGTCAACTTATGGCTACACCTTC
CASSLGGSTYGYTF
>.|TRBJ2-1|TRBD2|TRBV27
TGTGCCAGCAGTTTACTAGCGGGGTCCCCCTACAATGAGCAGTTCTTC
CASSLLAGSPYNEQFF
>.|TRBJ1-4|.|TRBV15
TGTGCCACCAGCCCGGCAACTAATGAAAAACTGTTTTTT
CATSPATNEKLFF
>.|TRBJ1-2|.|TRBV29-1
TGCAGCGTTGAAGATCCGGGTGGCTACACCTTC
CSVEDPGGYTF
>few|TRBJ1-1|.|TRBV12-5
TGTGCTAGTGGTCCCTCCACGGGGGGAGGCACTGAAGCTTTCTTT
CASGPSTGGGTEAFF
>.|TRBJ1-2|.|TRBV28
TGTGCCAGTACTGGAGTCCCGACGGATGGCTACACCTTC
CASTGVPTDGYTF
>once|TRBJ2-7|.|TRBV19
TGTGCCAGTACTTACGGTCGCGAGCAGTACTTC
CASTYGREQYF
>.|TRBJ2-6|.|TRBV6-1
TGTGCCAGCAGTGAATTGGGCCCTGGGGCCAACGTCCTGACTTTC
CASSELGPGANVLTF
>.|TRBJ1-1|.|TRBV27
TGTGCCAGCAGTTTCGACATCGGAAGCCTAGCTTTCTTT
CASSFDIGSLAFF
>.|TRBJ2-7|TRBD1|TRBV19
TGTGCCAGTAGTATCGCAGGGGGCTACGAGCAGTACTTC
CASSIAGGYEQYF
>.|TRBJ1-2|.|TRBV4-1
TGCGCCAGCAGCCAGCAAGCGGGGGCGGACTATGGCTACACCTTC
CASSQQAGADYGYTF
>.|TRBJ1-2|.|TRBV7-9
TGTGCCAGCAGCCCCGGGGGAGGCTATGGCTACACCTTC
CASSPGGGYGYTF
>.|TRBJ1-2|.|TRBV9
TGTGCCAGCAGCGTAGCCTCCCTGGGGGGGTTAAATGGCTACACCTTC
CASSVASLGGLNGYTF
>.|TRBJ2-7|TRBD1|TRBV11-2
TGTGCCAGCAGCTTAGGCAGGGGGCAGAACTACGAGCAGTACTTC
CASSLGRGQNYEQYF
>.|TRBJ1-2|TRBD1|TRBV12-5
TGTGCTAGTGGTTCCAGGGGGCTGAATGGCTACACCTTC
CASGSRGLNGYTF
>.|TRBJ1-2|TRBD1|TRBV7-2
TGTGCCAGCAGCATGGGACAGGGGAACTATGGCTACACCTTC
CASSMGQGNYGYTF
>.|TRBJ2-1|TRBD1|TRBV6-5
TGTGCCAGCAGTTACTCTCCGGGACAGAAATACAATGAGCAGTTCTTC
CASSYSPGQKYNEQFF
>.|TRBJ2-7|TRBD2|TRBV5-1
TGCGCCAGCAGCTTAGGCGGGGGGAGCTCCTACGAGCAGTACTTC
CASSLGGGSSYEQYF
>.|TRBJ2-5|TRBD2|TRBV5-1
TGCGCCAGCAGCCTCCTCCCACTAGCGGGGGGAGAGACCCAGTACTTC
CASSLLPLAGGETQYF
>.|TRBJ2-1|TRBD2|TRBV19
TGTGCCAGTACCAAAGGACTAGCCGTTAACTTCTACAATGAGCAGTTCTTC
CASTKGLAVNFYNEQFF
>.|TRBJ2-7|.|TRBV4-2
TGTGCCAGCAGCCAAGTCGCGCAGGGTGGGGAGCAGTACTTC
CASSQVAQGGEQYF
>once|TRBJ2-7|TRBD1|TRBV5-1
TGCGCCAGCAGCCCCCGGGACAGGGGGAATTACGAGCAGTACTTC
CASSPRDRGNYEQYF
>.|TRBJ1-5|.|TRBV5-1
TGCGCCAGCAGGGGTGGCGGCGGGGATAGCAATCAGCCCCAGCATTTT
CASRGGGGDSNQPQHF
>.|TRBJ2-2|.|TRBV2
TGTGCCAGCAGTGAACCACCGACACTCTTAAACACCGGGGAGCTGTTTTTT
CASSEPPTLLNTGELFF
>.|TRBJ1-5|.|TRBV2
TGTGCCAGCAGTCGAGGGAATAGCAATCAGCCCCAGCATTTT
CASSRGNSNQPQHF
>.|TRBJ1-1|TRBD1|TRBV19
TGTGCCAGTAGTATAGATCGCAGGGGGCTAGATACTGAAGCTTTCTTT
CASSIDRRGLDTEAFF
>.|TRBJ1-2|.|TRBV14
TGTGCCAGCAGCCAAGCAGGGATAGATGGCTACACCTTC
CASSQAGIDGYTF
>.|TRBJ1-2|TRBD1|TRBV18
TGTGCCAGCTCACCACCGGTCGTCAGGGGGCCAGGAGGCTACACCTTC
CASSPPVVRGPGGYTF
>few|TRBJ2-7|TRBD1|TRBV4-3
TGCGCCAGCAGCCATCCGGGACAGGGGTTCTACGAGCAGTACTTC
CASSHPGQGFYEQYF
>.|TRBJ1-2|TRBD1|TRBV27
TGTGCCAGCAGTTCGAAGCTGACAGGGTCGGTAGATGGCTACACCTTC
CASSSKLTGSVDGYTF
>.|TRBJ1-2|TRBD1|TRBV2
TGTGCCAGCAGTGGAAGACAGGGTGGCTATGGCTACACCTTC
CASSGRQGGYGYTF
>few|TRBJ1-5|TRBD1|TRBV18
TGTGCCAGCTCTCCGGGTCTAGGGGGCCAGCCCCAGCATTTT
CASSPGLGGQPQHF
>.|TRBJ2-3|.|TRBV5-4
TGTGCCAGCAGCTTGGCATCAGATACGCAGTATTTT
CASSLASDTQYF
>.|TRBJ1-1|.|TRBV6-2/TRBV6-3
TGTGCCAGCAGTTCTACCCGGGGGATTAGGGCTGAAGCTTTCTTT
CASSSTRGIRAEAFF
>once|TRBJ2-7|TRBD1|TRBV4-1
TGCGCCAGCAGCGGGACAGGGGGATACGAGCAGTACTTC
CASSGTGGYEQYF
>.|TRBJ1-1|.|TRBV5-1
TGCGCCAGCAGCTATGGACAGTACACTGAAGCTTTCTTT
CASSYGQYTEAFF
>.|TRBJ2-7|TRBD1|TRBV4-3
TGCGCCAGCAGCCAATCGACAGGGGCCCCCTACGAGCAGTACTTC
CASSQSTGAPYEQYF
>once|TRBJ2-1|TRBD1|TRBV19
TGTGCCAGTAGTATGGTGACAGGGGACTACAATGAGCAGTTCTTC
CASSMVTGDYNEQFF
>.|TRBJ2-1|.|TRBV30
TGTGCCTGGAGCCCCTGGCAGGGCCCCTACAATGAGCAGTTCTTC
CAWSPWQGPYNEQFF
>few|TRBJ2-7|.|TRBV7-9
TGTGCCAGCAGCCAAACTGCCTACGAGCAGTACTTC
CASSQTAYEQYF
>.|TRBJ1-4|TRBD1|TRBV30
TGTGCCTGGAGTTCGGGCGGACAGGGAGATGAAAAACTGTTTTTT
CAWSSGGQGDEKLFF
>.|TRBJ2-5|TRBD1|TRBV27
TGTGCCAGCACACCTACAGGGACAGAAAAAAAAGAGACCCAGTACTTC
CASTPTGTEKKETQYF
>.|TRBJ1-1|.|TRBV19
TGTGCCAGTAGTATCCACCTCCCGGGGTTATACACTGAAGCTTTCTTT
CASSIHLPGLYTEAFF
>.|TRBJ2-7|TRBD1|TRBV11-2
TGTGCCAGCAGCTTAGGGCAGGGGGCCGGCGAGCAGTACTTC
CASSLGQGAGEQYF
>.|TRBJ1-3|.|TRBV4-1
TGCGCCAGCAGCCAAGAAGCCGGCTCTGGAAACACCATATATTTT
CASSQEAGSGNTIYF
>.|TRBJ2-2|TRBD1|TRBV11-2
TGTGCCAGCAGCTTAGGGACAGGGAACACCGGGGAGCTGTTTTTT
CASSLGTGNTGELFF